This TCR beta chain was captured by sequencing in a study of vaccination and CD4 T cells after COVID-19 (dated by TCRdb to 2022 to 2024). Looking at the study overall: Convalescent patients had a positive SARS-CoV-2 result on nasal swab PCR, and of these patients, nine had mild disease and one had severe disease. Six males and four females were included in the convalescent cohort, with two Hispanic individuals, seven Caucasians, two Asians and one multiracial person represented. Participants got two doses of the Pfizer-BioNTech BNT162b2 vaccine (n=8) or two doses of the Moderna mRNA-1273 vaccine (n=2). Post-COVID blood samples were collected from convalescent patients a median of around 100 days after diagnosis, with a range of roughly 30 to 161 days. Post-vaccine blood samples were obtained a median of about 77 days after the second vaccine dose, with a range of 14 to 241 days. For a few convalescent patients, samples were collected at an early post-vaccination timepoint (day 14) as well as at a late post-vaccination timepoint (days 161 to 241). The spike-specific CD4+ TCR repertoire was compared before and after mRNA vaccination in approximately ten COVID-19 convalescent patients and a handful of infection-naive healthy vaccine recipients. On the study overall, not on this receptor specifically: In convalescent patients, a median about 90% of post-vaccine SARS-CoV-2-reactive clones were detected only after vaccination, and vaccine-specific priming was suggested by this finding. The number of convalescent patients in the study was relatively small, and the study did not examine early timepoints following natural infection. In convalescent patients, nearly all vaccine-specific clones (304 of 307) were found to be mono-reactive for SARS-CoV-2 spike rather than cross-reactive with common cold coronaviruses. The median number of SARS-CoV-2-reactive clonotypes rose from around 21 after infection to 38 after vaccination, but the change was not significant.

The library came from PCR. TCRdb lists the instrument as Illumina iSeq 100. The authors' pipeline ran thus. Non-productive sequences were removed, and CDR3s that did not start with C, did not end with F or W, or were shorter than 7 amino acids were discarded. Levenshtein distances (stringdist) and unrooted phylogenetic trees (ape) in R version 3.6.1 were used to assess CDR3 homology. In TCRdb, the public reads were trimmed at Q25 with fastp and aligned with MiXCR, with productive beta chains retained. All rows with the same CDR3 protein become a single entry with the most common DNA and genes. None of the V and J calls come from the authors' own analysis; TCRdb made them. For this sample the table gives 25,000 to 35,000 distinct CDR3 sequences, of which approximately 48% were detected only once. Together, the top ten hold approximately 6% of the sample. Turning to this clonotype: Its antigen target is currently unknown. No much larger clonotype is one base removed from it; base qualities were not supplied.

The cysteine opens and the phenylalanine closes a CDR3 of 14 amino acids. Only the CDR3 region is kept as DNA, spanning 42 bases read in frame from base 1. CDR1 and CDR2 were assigned from the germline V gene (reference sequence) as DFQATT and SNEGSKA. Trimming takes 3 bases off V and 4 bases off J; junction bases not matched to a gene: 4. The sample's time point label, decoded: late sampling 161 to 241 days after vaccination in three convalescent patients. The positive SARS-CoV-2 PCR tests of the convalescent patients were dated from March to December 2020, before the Alpha, Beta and Delta variants emerged in the United States. Ficoll-Paque Plus gradient centrifugation was used to isolate PBMCs from whole blood, and the isolated PBMCs were then either used fresh or cryopreserved at -140C.

The sequence was collected from a human donor who had recovered from COVID-19. This specimen was CD4+ T cells from blood, taken about 7 months after SARS-CoV-2 vaccination. The receptor chain draws on TRBV20-1 and TRBJ2-2, with 8 junctional bases fitting TRBD2. This receptor carries the CDR3 CSARVLAGTGELFF. The DNA is as follows: TGCAGTGCTAGGGTTCTAGCGGGCACCGGGGAGCTGTTTTTT.